These 21 T cell receptor beta chains came from one sample sequenced in a study of T cell responses to AZD1222 COVID-19 vaccine. Libraries were prepared by immunoSEQ multiplex PCR; TCRdb keeps only in-frame clonotypes and omits some of them. The sample has 75,000 to 100,000 clones; approximately 86% are singletons. Sequences were derived from peripheral blood, sampled on day 0 of AZD1222 vaccination. Receptors originate from an adult in good health.

This CDR3 is CASRPRQPEVDTQYF. The DNA for the CDR3 is TGTGCTTCTCGCCCCCGCCAACCTGAGGTAGATACGCAGTATTTT. The chain carries TRBV19 and TRBJ2-3, with no clear D. This CDR3 is built from 15 residues. Germline CDR1 and CDR2: LNHDA and SQIVND (reference sequence).

This sequence joins TRBV6-6 and TRBJ2-3, with D maybe TRBD2 (5 bases). V lost 7 bases to trimming and J lost 5 bases, with 22 bases between them. The CDR3 length is 16 residues. Germline CDR1 MNHNY, CDR2 SVGAGI (reference sequence). In DNA form, the CDR3 reads TGTGCCAGCACCCCCAACGGGCGGCTGACTAAAGATACGCAGTATTTT. This sequence encodes CASTPNGRLTKDTQYF.

The V and J genes are TRBV3-1 (or the pseudogene TRBV3-2) and TRBJ2-1; 9 bases fit TRBD2. In germline, CDR1 is LGHDT, CDR2 YNNKEL (reference sequence). This CDR3 has 16 residues. V gave up 6 bases and J gave up 5 bases; unmatched junction bases: 11. The CDR3 protein is CASSTGGTSLNNEQFF. For the CDR3, the DNA is TGTGCCAGCAGTACTGGGGGGACTAGCTTAAACAATGAGCAGTTCTTC.

The gene calls are TRBV7-6 and TRBJ2-2; maybe TRBD1 (5 bases). Germline V gene sequence: CDR1 SGHVS, CDR2 FNYEAQ. V shed 1 base and J shed 0 bases, with 12 bases lying between them. The CDR3 sequence is 17 residues long. The CDR3 nucleotides read TGTGCCAGCAGCTTAGATCAGACAGCCGCGAACACCGGGGAGCTGTTTTTT. It codes for CASSLDQTAANTGELFF.

DNA for the CDR3: TGTGCCAGCAGCTCAACAGGGACACAAGAGACCCAGTACTTC. This translates into CASSSTGTQETQYF. The J gene is TRBJ2-5, the V gene TRBV5-4; maybe TRBD1 (6 bases). Germline assignment: CDR1 SGHNT and CDR2 YYREEE (reference sequence). The CDR3 covers 14 residues. V was pared by 3 bases and J by 2 bases, with 11 bases between.

This rearrangement joins TRBV6-2 or TRBV6-3 to TRBJ2-7; D may be TRBD1 (6 bases). Germline CDR1 is MNHEY and CDR2 is SVGEGT. The CDR3 has 13 amino acids. The germline V and J ends were trimmed by 5 bases and 6 bases, with 14 bases remaining between them. CDR3 coding DNA: TGTGCCAGCAGTACCGAGGGGGTGGGCGAGCAGTACTTC. It codes for CASSTEGVGEQYF.

This chain joins TRBV18 and TRBJ2-7; D uncertain. CDR3 size: 14 residues. V lost 2 bases to trimming and J lost 6 bases, with 14 bases between them. Germline V gene data show CDR1 as KGHSH and CDR2 as LQKENI. In nucleotides, the CDR3 is TGTGCCAGCTCACCAAATATGCAGGTATTCGAGCAGTACTTC. Encoded protein: CASSPNMQVFEQYF.

The chain recombines TRBV12-3 or TRBV12-4 with TRBJ1-1; D might be TRBD1 (5 bases). V lost 6 bases and J lost 0, with 8 bases in between. The CDR3 length is 13 residues. DNA of the CDR3: TGTGCCAGCAGCTTGGGACTGAACACTGAAGCTTTCTTT. Its protein product is CASSLGLNTEAFF.

The chain links TRBV2 to TRBJ1-2; D is unclear. V lost 2 bases and J 10 bases, leaving 8 bases between the germline ends. The CDR3 has 11 amino acids. CDR1 SNHLY and CDR2 FYNNEI come from the germline V gene. DNA of the CDR3: TGTGCCAGCAGTGAATCGAGCTTCTACACCTTC. The encoded protein is CASSESSFYTF.

The chain couples TRBV10-1 to TRBJ2-1, with 16 positions matching TRBD2. This CDR3 has 16 amino acids. Per germline, CDR1 WNHNN and CDR2 SYGVQD (reference sequence). The V and J ends lost 5 bases and 7 bases, in that order; junction bases with no gene match: 5. The DNA for the CDR3 is TGCGCCAGCAGTCCGGGACTAGCGGGGGGGAGGAATGAGCAGTTCTTC. Its translation is CASSPGLAGGRNEQFF.

This chain uses TRBV11-2 with TRBJ2-7, with unresolved D. This CDR3 is built from 12 residues. The germline V gene has CDR1 SGHAT and CDR2 FQNNGV. Trimming removed 4 bases from V and 2 bases from J, with 6 bases in between. Written as DNA, the CDR3 is TGTGCCAGCAGCTATTTGACCTACGAGCAGTACTTC. As protein: CASSYLTYEQYF.

The chain carries TRBV6-5 and TRBJ1-2; weak D call: TRBD1 (5 bases). The CDR3 length is 14 residues. V lost 0 bases and J lost 3, with 8 bases in between. Germline CDR1 MNHEY, CDR2 SVGAGI. CDR3 in DNA: TGTGCCAGCAGTTACTCCCCCAGGGACTATGGCTACACCTTC. Residues: CASSYSPRDYGYTF.

The chain recombines TRBV3-1 (or the pseudogene TRBV3-2) with TRBJ2-1, with D possibly TRBD2 on 5 matching bases. CDR3 length: 16 residues. The germline V gene has CDR1 LGHDT and CDR2 YNNKEL (reference sequence). V shed 1 base and J shed 2 bases, with 12 bases lying between them. CDR3 bases: TGTGCCAGCAGCCAAGGGCTAGCCATAACCTACAATGAGCAGTTCTTC. Amino acid sequence: CASSQGLAITYNEQFF.

CDR3 sequence: CASSPPASIYEQYF. In DNA, the CDR3 is TGTGCCAGCTCACCACCAGCCTCGATCTACGAGCAGTACTTC. V gene TRBV18 combines with J gene TRBJ2-7; no definite D call. Germline V gene sequence: CDR1 KGHSH, CDR2 LQKENI. V lost 0 bases and J 3 bases, leaving 9 bases between the germline ends. The CDR3 loop spans 14 amino acids.

The rearrangement links TRBV27 to TRBJ2-7, with no clear D. Germline loops: CDR1 MNHEY, CDR2 SMNVEV (reference sequence). The CDR3 totals 16 residues. Between the trimmed V and J ends, which lost 5 bases and 0 bases, there was a span of 17 bases. As DNA, the CDR3 is TGTGCCAGCAGTCCCCACTACGGCGTTAGCTCCTACGAGCAGTACTTC. It is translated as CASSPHYGVSSYEQYF.

The chain recombines TRBV6-1 with TRBJ2-7, with 8 bases that match TRBD1. This CDR3 is built from 13 residues. CDR1 is MNHNS and CDR2 is SASEGT in the germline V gene. The trim removed 3 bases at V and 5 bases at J, leaving 3 bases unmatched. DNA of the CDR3: TGTGCCAGCAGTGACAGGGGGCACGACGAGCAGTACTTC. Residues: CASSDRGHDEQYF.

The V gene is TRBV6-5, the J gene TRBJ2-7; D uncertain. From germline, CDR1 is MNHEY and CDR2 SVGAGI. The ends were cut back, 8 bases at V and 1 base at J, with 6 bases in the middle. The CDR3 consists of 11 residues. CDR3 region: CASGTSYEQYF. In nucleotides, the CDR3 is TGTGCCAGCGGCACGTCCTACGAGCAGTACTTC.

This chain uses TRBV7-9 with TRBJ2-7; D is tentatively TRBD1 or TRBD2 (5 bases each). Germline CDR1 reads SEHNR; CDR2 reads FQNEAQ (reference sequence). The CDR3 length is 21 residues. The V and J ends lost 5 bases and 4 bases respectively, with 36 bases between them. Here the CDR3 reads CASSISRLGDGGPLMEYEQYF. DNA for the CDR3: TGTGCCAGCAGCATTAGTCGATTGGGGGACGGTGGTCCTCTTATGGAGTACGAGCAGTACTTC. The whole variable domain, filled in from reference TRBV7-9 and TRBJ2-7, reads DTGVSQNPRHKITKRGQNVTFRCDPISEHNRLYWYRQTLGQGPEFLTYFQNEAQLEKSRLLSDRFSAERPKGSFSTLEIQRTEQGDSAMYLCASSISRLGDGGPLMEYEQYFGPGTRLTVT.

The V call is TRBV27, the J call TRBJ2-7; tentatively, D is TRBD2 (6 bases). Germline V lookup: CDR1 MNHEY, CDR2 SMNVEV (reference sequence). With 5 bases removed from V and 3 bases from J, the gap between germline ends came to 20 bases. This CDR3 comprises 16 residues. The CDR3: CASSPQSGWGDYEQYF. The CDR3 nucleotides read TGTGCCAGCAGTCCGCAGTCTGGGTGGGGGGACTACGAGCAGTACTTC.

This clone occurred once. The V call is TRBV27, the J call TRBJ1-4; 8 bases align to TRBD1. The germline CDR1 and CDR2 sequences are MNHEY and SMNVEV (reference sequence). The CDR3 has 17 amino acids. The junction had 11 bases not matched to a gene; V was cut back by 4 bases and J by 4 bases. The CDR3 protein is CASSSPGQGIDNEKLFF. The CDR3 region has the DNA TGTGCCAGCAGTTCCCCTGGACAGGGCATCGATAATGAAAAACTGTTTTTT.

The sample holds a few counts of this clone. V usage is TRBV19 and J usage is TRBJ2-1; no firm D call. The CDR3 is made up of 15 amino acids. V lost 1 base to trimming and J lost 0 bases, with 7 bases between them. From germline, CDR1 is LNHDA and CDR2 SQIVND (reference sequence). The CDR3 loop is CASSIVHGSYNEQFF. The CDR3 nucleotides are TGTGCCAGTAGTATAGTCCACGGCTCCTACAATGAGCAGTTCTTC.